This entry is about one TCR beta chain. This clonotype was detected a few times. Its recognized antigen is unknown. There are no base qualities to consult, and no much larger clone falls within one base. The time point label, read with the paper, signifies: late sampling 161 to 241 days after vaccination in a few convalescent patients. In light of the paper, this sample's treatment or condition label describes: approximately 9-day PBMC culture with coronavirus spike peptide pools or control peptides (ViraFEST assay). The ViraFEST assay was used in the study, in which antigen-specific T cells were expanded with peptide pools and expanded clonotypes were subsequently identified by TCR sequencing. Positive SARS-CoV-2 PCR tests in the convalescent patients dated from March to December 2020, before Alpha, Beta and Delta variants emerged in the United States. Each well held about 2 million PBMCs cultured in IMDM containing roughly 5% human AB serum and around 10 IU/ml IL-2, with roughly 9.2 ug/ml peptide pools added. On days 3 and 7, half of the culture medium was replaced with fresh IL-2-containing medium. CD4+ T cells were isolated after approximately ten days of culture through negative selection using the EasySep CD4+ T cell isolation kit. Ficoll-Paque Plus gradient centrifugation was used to isolate PBMCs from whole blood, and the isolated PBMCs were then either used fresh or cryopreserved at -140C. In general, triplicate wells were set up for every culture condition.

Counted from cysteine to phenylalanine, this CDR3 has 16 amino acids. The CDR3 DNA has 48 bases and is translated from base 1. Reading the germline V gene (reference sequence) gives CDR1 DFQATT and CDR2 SNEGSKA. For this chain, trimming is 0 bases at the V end and 6 bases at the J end, and the number of junction bases without a gene match is 10. Library construction relied on PCR. DNA from cultured CD4+ T cells was subjected to TCR sequencing with the Oncomine TCR Beta short-read assay at the Johns Hopkins FTIC core. The QIAamp micro DNA kit was used to extract genomic DNA from the cultured CD4+ T cells. Oncomine TCR Beta libraries made from cultured CD4+ T cells were pooled using unique dual indexes and sequenced on an Illumina iSeq 100. As for the authors' bioinformatics: Non-productive sequences were removed, and CDR3s that did not start with C, did not end with F or W, or were shorter than 7 amino acids were discarded. Antigen-specific clonotypes were identified with the MANAFEST web application by comparing peptide-stimulated wells with reference and other culture wells. An FDR below 0.05, an odds ratio above 5, and a productive frequency above 0.1% in at least two of three replicate wells were required for clones to be considered positive. A clonotype was classed as cross-reactive if the clonotype showed significant expansion both in SARS-CoV-2 spike wells and in at least one common cold coronavirus spike condition. CDR3 homology was assessed with Levenshtein distances (stringdist) and unrooted phylogenetic trees (ape) in R version 3.6.1. Using fastp trimming at Q25 and MiXCR clonotype assembly, TCRdb reanalyzed the public sequencing data and kept in-frame beta chains. Rows are combined by CDR3 protein, so each entry shows the most common genes and DNA. Clone size and V and J calls follow TCRdb, not the original study. The sample table holds approximately 22,000 distinct CDR3 sequences, of which roughly 36% were seen once. The top ten constitute 2.6% of the sample.

These data are taken from a study of vaccination and CD4 T cells after COVID-19 (dated by TCRdb to 2022 to 2024). With regard to the full study: Convalescent patients had a positive SARS-CoV-2 result on nasal swab PCR, and of these patients, nine had mild disease and one had severe disease. In the convalescent cohort there were six males and four females, among whom were two Hispanic individuals, seven Caucasians, two Asians and one multiracial person. Participants got two doses of the Pfizer-BioNTech BNT162b2 vaccine (n=8) or two doses of the Moderna mRNA-1273 vaccine (n=2). Post-COVID blood samples from convalescent patients were collected a median of 101 days after diagnosis, with a range of 35 to 161 days. Post-vaccine blood samples were collected a median of approximately 72 days after the second vaccine dose, ranging from 14 to 241 days. Three convalescent patients gave samples both early after vaccination (day 14) and late after vaccination (days 161 to 241). Overlapping spike peptide pools from SARS-CoV-2 and from the common cold coronaviruses HCoV-NL63, HCoV-OC43 and HCoV-229E were used as culture stimuli. In control cultures, a CEFX viral epitope pool was used as positive control, an HIV-1 Nef peptide pool was used as negative control, or no peptide was added. In roughly nine COVID-19 convalescent patients and 4 infection-naive healthy vaccine recipients, the spike-specific CD4+ TCR repertoire before mRNA vaccination was compared with the repertoire after mRNA vaccination.

What the research found in general, with its limitations: Although the median number of SARS-CoV-2-reactive clonotypes went up from 20 to 25 after infection to 38 after vaccination, the increase was not significant. The number of convalescent patients in the study was relatively small, and the study did not examine early timepoints following natural infection. Nearly all vaccine-specific clones in convalescent patients (304 of 307) were mono-reactive for SARS-CoV-2 spike rather than cross-reactive with common cold coronaviruses. In convalescent patients, a median about 90% of post-vaccine SARS-CoV-2-reactive clones were detected only after vaccination, and vaccine-specific priming was suggested by this finding.

The rearrangement combines TRBV20-1 with TRBJ2-1, with 8 bases in between that match TRBD2. Specimen: CD4+ T cells from blood, cultured in vitro, collected about 7 months after SARS-CoV-2 vaccination. This TCR was sampled from a human donor who had recovered from COVID-19. The nucleotides read TGCAGTGCTAGAGACCCGGGGGGGGGACGTGGCAATGAGCAGTTCTTC. This yields the protein CSARDPGGGRGNEQFF.